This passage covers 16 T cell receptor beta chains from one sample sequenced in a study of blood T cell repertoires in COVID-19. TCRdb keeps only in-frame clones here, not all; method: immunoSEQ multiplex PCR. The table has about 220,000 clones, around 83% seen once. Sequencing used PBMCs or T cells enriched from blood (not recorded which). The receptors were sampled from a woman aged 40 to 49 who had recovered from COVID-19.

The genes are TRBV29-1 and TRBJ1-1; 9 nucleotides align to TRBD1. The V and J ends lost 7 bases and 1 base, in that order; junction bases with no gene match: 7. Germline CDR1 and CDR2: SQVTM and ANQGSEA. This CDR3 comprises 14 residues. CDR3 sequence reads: CSGTGDAGNTEAFF. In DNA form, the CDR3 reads TGCAGCGGGACAGGGGATGCAGGGAACACTGAAGCTTTCTTT.

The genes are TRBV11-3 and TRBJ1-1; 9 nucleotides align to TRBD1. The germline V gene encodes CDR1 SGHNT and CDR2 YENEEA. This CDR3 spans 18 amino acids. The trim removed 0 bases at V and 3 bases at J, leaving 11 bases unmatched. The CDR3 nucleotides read TGTGCCAGCAGCTTAGATCGGTGGACAGGGGATGTGGACACTGAAGCTTTCTTT. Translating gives CASSLDRWTGDVDTEAFF.

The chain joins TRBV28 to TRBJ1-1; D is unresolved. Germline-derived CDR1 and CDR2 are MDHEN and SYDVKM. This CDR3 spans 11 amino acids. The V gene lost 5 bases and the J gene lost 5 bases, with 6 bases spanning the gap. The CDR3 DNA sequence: TGTGCCAGCAGTCAAGCAACTGAAGCTTTCTTT. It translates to CASSQATEAFF.

The CDR3 spells CASSGLLVSDTQYF. Here the CDR3 DNA reads TGCGCCAGCAGTGGACTACTAGTATCAGATACGCAGTATTTT. This chain uses TRBV10-2 with TRBJ2-3; TRBD2 might be the D (5 bases). The length of the CDR3 is 14 residues. Per germline, CDR1 WSHSY and CDR2 SAAADI. V was pared by 4 bases and J by 4 bases, with 12 bases between.

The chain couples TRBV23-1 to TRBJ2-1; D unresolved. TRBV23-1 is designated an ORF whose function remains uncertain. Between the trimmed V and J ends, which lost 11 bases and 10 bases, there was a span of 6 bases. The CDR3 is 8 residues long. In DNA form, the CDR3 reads TGCGCCCCTGGCGAGCAGTTCTTC. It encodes CAPGEQFF.

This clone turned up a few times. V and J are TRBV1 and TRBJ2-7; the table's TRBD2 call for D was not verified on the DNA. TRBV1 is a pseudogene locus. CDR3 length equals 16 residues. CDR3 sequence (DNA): TGCACCAGCAGCCTTCGGACTAGCGGGAAATCCCACGAGCAGTACTTC. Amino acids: CTSSLRTSGKSHEQYF.

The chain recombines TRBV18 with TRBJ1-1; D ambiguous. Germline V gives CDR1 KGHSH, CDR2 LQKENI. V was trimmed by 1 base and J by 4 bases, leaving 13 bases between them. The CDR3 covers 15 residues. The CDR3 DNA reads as TGTGCCAGCTCACCACAGGAAAGGAGAGGCACTGAAGCTTTCTTT. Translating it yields CASSPQERRGTEAFF.

The CDR3 here is CASSRQGGSYEQYV. CDR3 DNA sequence: TGTGCCAGCAGCAGACAGGGGGGTTCCTACGAGCAGTACGTC. J is TRBJ2-7 and V is TRBV6-2 or TRBV6-3; TRBD1 matches 9 bases. The germline V gene has CDR1 MNHEY and CDR2 SVGEGT. V lost 6 bases to trimming and J lost 1 base; unmatched junction nucleotides: 4. The CDR3 has 14 residues.

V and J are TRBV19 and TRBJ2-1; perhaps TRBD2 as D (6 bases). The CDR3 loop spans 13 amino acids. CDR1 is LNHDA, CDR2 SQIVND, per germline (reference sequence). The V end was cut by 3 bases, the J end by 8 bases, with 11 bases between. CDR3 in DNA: TGTGCCAGTAGTATTGGACTACGGGATGAGCAGTTCTTC. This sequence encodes CASSIGLRDEQFF.

This CDR3 is CASTRLAGGHGNEQFF. CDR3 bases: TGTGCCAGCACCCGACTAGCGGGAGGGCATGGAAATGAGCAGTTCTTC. This chain uses TRBV2 with TRBJ2-1; 14 bases fit TRBD2. The J segment lost 7 bases and the V segment lost 7 bases, leaving 9 bases of the junction unmatched. CDR1 and CDR2 (germline): SNHLY, FYNNEI. The CDR3 length is 16 residues.

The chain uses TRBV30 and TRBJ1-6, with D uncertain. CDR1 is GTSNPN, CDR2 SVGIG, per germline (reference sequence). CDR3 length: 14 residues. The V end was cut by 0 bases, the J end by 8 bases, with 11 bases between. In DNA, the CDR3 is TGTGCCTGGAGTGTAGCGGGGAAACATTCACCCCTCCACTTT. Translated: CAWSVAGKHSPLHF.

CDR3 protein: CATGSTSDEQFF. CDR3 nucleotide sequence: TGTGCCACAGGAAGCACATCCGATGAGCAGTTCTTC. The chain has TRBV11-3 and TRBJ2-1; D is undetermined. The germline V gene has CDR1 SGHNT and CDR2 YENEEA. Trimming took off 10 bases at V and 8 bases at J, with 15 bases between the two ends. The CDR3 is made up of 12 amino acids.

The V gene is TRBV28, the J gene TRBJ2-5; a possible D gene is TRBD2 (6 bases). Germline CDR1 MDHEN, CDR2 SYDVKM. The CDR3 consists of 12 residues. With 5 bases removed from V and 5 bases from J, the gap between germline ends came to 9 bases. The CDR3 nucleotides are TGTGCCAGCAGTGATCGGGGGGAGACCCAGTACTTC. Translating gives CASSDRGETQYF.

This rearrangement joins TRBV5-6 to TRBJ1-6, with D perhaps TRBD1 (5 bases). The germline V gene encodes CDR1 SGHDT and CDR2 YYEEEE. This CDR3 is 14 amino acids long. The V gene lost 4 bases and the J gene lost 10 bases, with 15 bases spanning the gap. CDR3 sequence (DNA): TGTGCCAGCAGCAAGGGACTTTCGGACTCACCCCTCCACTTT. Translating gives CASSKGLSDSPLHF.

Written as DNA, the CDR3 is TGCGCCAGCAGCCAAGAGGTAGGGGGGGGCGCATCCGGCTACACCTTC. Translated, it gives CASSQEVGGGASGYTF. The chain links TRBV4-1 to TRBJ1-2; tentatively, D is TRBD1 (6 bases). Looked up from germline, CDR1 is MGHRA and CDR2 is YSYEKL. The CDR3 runs to 16 residues. Trimming removed 0 bases at V and 8 bases at J, with 19 bases between.

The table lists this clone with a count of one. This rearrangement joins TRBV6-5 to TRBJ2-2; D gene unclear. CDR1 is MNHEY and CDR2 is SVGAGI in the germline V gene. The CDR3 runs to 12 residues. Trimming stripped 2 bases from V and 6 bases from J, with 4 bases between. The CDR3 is CASSYRAGELFF. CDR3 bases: TGTGCCAGCAGTTACCGAGCCGGGGAGCTGTTTTTT.